One T cell receptor beta chain is described in this entry. The sample is drawn from a study of control samples from healthy donors and cancer patients. Assay: immunoSEQ multiplex PCR; the TCRdb copy retains only in-frame clones and omits some. Here the sample spans 90,000 to 100,000 clones, 88% being singletons. The CDR3 runs 15 residues. V was shortened by 0 bases and J by 0 bases, with 10 bases between the two germline ends. Germline V CDR1 and CDR2: SGHNT, YYREEE (reference sequence). This chain connects TRBV5-4 to TRBJ2-7; D unresolved. The sequence was collected from a woman in her sixties or seventies in good health. The sample taken for sequencing was blood. CDR3 amino acids: CASSLVDGPSYEQYF. CDR3 nucleotides: TGTGCCAGCAGCTTGGTAGACGGACCCTCCTACGAGCAGTACTTC.